The next 21 T cell receptor beta chains were all read from a single sample in a study of neurological immune-mediated disorders. TCRdb called the 5' RACE reads again in MiXCR, with one record for every CDR3 protein. The repertoire holds roughly 13,000 distinct CDR3 sequences, with more than 9% as singletons. The specimen was PBMCs. These receptors originate from a woman in her 40s in good health.

This clonotype appeared many times. V and J are TRBV27 and TRBJ1-2, with 8 bases lining up with TRBD1. CDR1 MNHEY and CDR2 SMNVEV come from the germline V gene (reference sequence). The CDR3 runs to 14 residues. V trimming: 1 base; J trimming: 6 bases; junction bases outside the gene matches: 4. The CDR3 loop reads CASSLWQGADGYTF. The CDR3 DNA follows: TGTGCCAGCAGTTTATGGCAGGGGGCGGATGGCTACACCTTC.

Ten or more counts support this clonotype. The rearrangement uses TRBV6-5 and TRBJ2-7; maybe TRBD2 (6 bases). Deletions cut 7 bases from V and 0 bases from J, with 13 bases between. This CDR3 is 14 amino acids long. Germline-derived CDR1 and CDR2 are MNHEY and SVGAGI. CDR3 DNA sequence: TGTGCCAGCAAATTATGGGAGGACTCCTACGAGCAGTACTTC. Translation gives CASKLWEDSYEQYF.

This clonotype was recorded at least ten times. CDR3 coding DNA: TGTGCCAGCAGTTTTGTTGCGGGAGGTGAGCAGTTCTTC. The encoded protein is CASSFVAGGEQFF. V is TRBV12-3 or TRBV12-4 and J is TRBJ2-1; 8 nucleotides agree with TRBD2. The CDR3 contains 13 residues. Trimming cost V 3 bases and J 9 bases; bases outside gene matches: 4.

This clonotype was detected many times. This chain links TRBV27 with TRBJ2-7; 8 bases are shared with TRBD2. CDR1 MNHEY and CDR2 SMNVEV come from the germline V gene (reference sequence). CDR3 length: 15 residues. The ends lost 8 bases at V and 4 bases at J; junction bases unmatched: 13. For the CDR3, the DNA is TGTGCCAGCTCTTCAGCGGGGGCAGCTGATTACGAGCAGTACTTC. Amino acids: CASSSAGAADYEQYF.

This clonotype has a count of ten or more. The rearrangement joins TRBV5-1 to TRBJ1-1; D unclear. V lost 2 bases to trimming and J lost 5 bases, with 7 bases between them. This CDR3 has 12 residues. Germline V gene sequence: CDR1 SGHRS, CDR2 YFSETQ. DNA of the CDR3: TGCGCCAGCAGCTTACGGGGAACTGAAGCTTTCTTT. Protein product: CASSLRGTEAFF.

This clonotype occurred a few times. The CDR3 loop is CASSRRPGLTGELFF. The CDR3 DNA follows: TGTGCCAGCAGTCGTCGCCCGGGACTAACCGGGGAGCTGTTTTTT. The chain couples TRBV6-5 to TRBJ2-2, with 7 bases that match TRBD2. Trimming took 5 bases from V and 5 from J; bases not matched to a gene: 8. Germline loops: CDR1 MNHEY, CDR2 SVGAGI. The CDR3 extends over 15 amino acids.

This clonotype has ten or more counts. CDR3 sequence (DNA): TGCGCCAGCCAGTTCACGGGCAGGGAAGTGGAGCAGTACTTC. Protein product: CASQFTGREVEQYF. The chain has TRBV5-1 and TRBJ2-7; maybe TRBD1 (5 bases). There are 14 residues in the CDR3. CDR1 is SGHRS, CDR2 YFSETQ, per germline. The V gene lost 7 bases and the J gene lost 7 bases, with 21 bases spanning the gap.

Remarks on this clonotype: The germline gene is not matched at one end of the junction; a read error may be the cause. The chain recombines TRBV20-1 with TRBJ1-6; no clear D gene. Germline V gene sequence: CDR1 DFQATT, CDR2 SNEGSKA (reference sequence). This CDR3 contains 16 residues. The CDR3 sequence: CSARVVGHSHNSPLHF. In nucleotides, the CDR3 is TGTAGTGCTAGAGTCGTAGGCCACTCCCATAATTCACCCCTCCACTTT.

This clonotype was found many times. The chain carries TRBV10-3 and TRBJ2-3; 11 positions match TRBD1. J lost 0 bases, V lost 4 bases, and 6 bases had no gene match. CDR1 is ENHRY and CDR2 is SYGVKD in the germline V gene. The CDR3 covers 17 residues. CDR3 residues: CAISAPGQGVSTDTQYF. CDR3 DNA sequence: TGTGCCATCAGTGCACCGGGACAGGGGGTTAGCACAGATACGCAGTATTTT.

This clonotype was seen repeatedly, ten times or more. The chain links TRBV7-2 to TRBJ2-1, with 11 bases matching TRBD2. This CDR3 is built from 16 residues. V gave up 1 base and J gave up 5 bases; unmatched junction bases: 4. Per the germline V gene, CDR1 is SGHTA and CDR2 is FQGNSA. CDR3 nucleotide sequence: TGTGCCAGCAGCTTAGTTGGACTAGCGGGCCACAATGAGCAGTTCTTC. Its translation is CASSLVGLAGHNEQFF.

This clonotype was detected ten times or more. This chain uses TRBV20-1 with TRBJ2-7, with unresolved D. The length of the CDR3 is 14 residues. Between the trimmed V and J ends, which lost 6 bases and 3 bases, there was a span of 18 bases. Germline assignment: CDR1 DFQATT and CDR2 SNEGSKA (reference sequence). The CDR3 sequence is CSALLTRNLYEQYF. The CDR3 coding sequence is TGCAGTGCCCTACTCACCCGCAATCTCTACGAGCAGTACTTC.

In this sample, this clonotype turned up many times. The chain uses TRBV7-2 and TRBJ1-6, with no clear D. The CDR3 has 14 residues. V was clipped by 1 base and J by 10 bases, with 11 bases between them. The V gene's germline CDR1 is SGHTA and CDR2 FQGNSA. For the CDR3, the DNA is TGTGCCAGCAGCTTAGGGACCTCTAGATCACCCCTCCACTTT. This translates into CASSLGTSRSPLHF.

The V call is TRBV3-1, the J call TRBJ2-1; 15 bases match TRBD2. Germline CDR1 reads LGHDT; CDR2 reads YNNKEL (reference sequence). This CDR3 comprises 15 residues. After removal of 3 bases from V and 12 bases from J, the junction contained 6 bases not matched to a gene. The CDR3 DNA reads as TGTGCCAGCAGCCAGCGGGGACTAGCGGGAGGAGGGCAGTTCTTC. This codes for CASSQRGLAGGGQFF.

This clonotype was observed many times. The V call is TRBV7-9, the J call TRBJ2-2, with D perhaps TRBD1 (6 bases). Germline loops: CDR1 SEHNR, CDR2 FQNEAQ (reference sequence). The germline V and J ends were trimmed by 3 bases and 4 bases, with 18 bases remaining between them. The CDR3 runs to 17 residues. CDR3 amino acids: CASSFNDRPRGTGELFF. The DNA for the CDR3 is TGTGCCAGCAGCTTCAACGACAGGCCCAGGGGCACCGGGGAGCTGTTTTTT. The full variable domain, its missing parts supplied by reference TRBV7-9 and TRBJ2-2, is DTGVSQNPRHKITKRGQNVTFRCDPISEHNRLYWYRQTLGQGPEFLTYFQNEAQLEKSRLLSDRFSAERPKGSFSTLEIQRTEQGDSAMYLCASSFNDRPRGTGELFFGEGSRLTVL.

This clonotype was picked up many times. This chain links TRBV6-5 with TRBJ2-6; D is uncertain. Trimming removed 6 bases from V and 2 bases from J, with 14 bases in between. The CDR3 is made up of 16 amino acids. Germline values: CDR1 MNHEY, CDR2 SVGAGI. CDR3 coding DNA: TGTGCCAGCAGATCCCCCATGATAGCTGGGGCCAACGTCCTGACTTTC. This translates into CASRSPMIAGANVLTF.

This clonotype was seen repeatedly, ten times or more. The rearrangement links TRBV20-1 to TRBJ2-3, with 7 positions matching TRBD2. The germline V gene has CDR1 DFQATT and CDR2 SNEGSKA (reference sequence). CDR3 length equals 14 residues. V lost 7 bases to trimming and J lost 3 bases; unmatched junction nucleotides: 10. CDR3 sequence: CSGSRLAETDTQYF. CDR3 DNA sequence: TGCAGTGGCAGTAGGCTAGCGGAAACAGATACGCAGTATTTT.

This clonotype was seen repeatedly, ten times or more. This sequence joins TRBV5-6 and TRBJ2-6; 10 bases align to TRBD1. Losses at the gene ends were 4 bases for V and 3 bases for J; bases not matched to a gene: 10. This CDR3 is 18 amino acids long. Per the germline V gene, CDR1 is SGHDT and CDR2 is YYEEEE. The CDR3 protein is CASSTDRGQQNGANVLTF. CDR3 nucleotide sequence: TGTGCCAGCAGCACCGACAGGGGGCAGCAGAATGGGGCCAACGTCCTGACTTTC.

This clonotype is medium-sized by share. This chain uses TRBV27 with TRBJ2-5; D not resolved. Germline V gene sequence: CDR1 MNHEY, CDR2 SMNVEV (reference sequence). The CDR3 runs to 12 residues. The V end lost 3 bases, the J end lost 1 base, and 3 bases lay between the germline ends. CDR3 amino acids: CASSFLQETQYF. CDR3 DNA: TGTGCCAGCAGTTTCCTCCAAGAGACCCAGTACTTC.

This clonotype occurred many times. The chain carries TRBV21-1 and TRBJ2-7; the table gives TRBD2 as D, unverified against the DNA. TRBV21-1 is a pseudogene. The CDR3 totals 12 residues. The CDR3 region has the DNA TGTGCCAGAGGACTAGCCTCCTACGAGCAGTACTTC. Encoded protein: CARGLASYEQYF.

V usage is TRBV9 and J usage is TRBJ1-4, with TRBD1 identical over 7 bases. The CDR3 is made up of 13 amino acids. V trimming: 7 bases; J trimming: 3 bases; junction bases outside the gene matches: 3. CDR1 and CDR2 (germline): SGDLS, YYNGEE. CDR3 sequence (DNA): TGTGCCAGCGGCGGGACAGCTAATGAAAAACTGTTTTTT. Amino acids: CASGGTANEKLFF.

This clonotype was recorded many times. The rearrangement links TRBV6-5 to TRBJ2-5, with D unclear. V was shortened by 0 bases and J by 7 bases, with 12 bases between the two germline ends. The germline V gene has CDR1 MNHEY and CDR2 SVGAGI. This CDR3 contains 14 residues. The CDR3, as DNA: TGTGCCAGCAGTTACTCGACTGCCATTGGGACCCAGTACTTC. Protein sequence: CASSYSTAIGTQYF.